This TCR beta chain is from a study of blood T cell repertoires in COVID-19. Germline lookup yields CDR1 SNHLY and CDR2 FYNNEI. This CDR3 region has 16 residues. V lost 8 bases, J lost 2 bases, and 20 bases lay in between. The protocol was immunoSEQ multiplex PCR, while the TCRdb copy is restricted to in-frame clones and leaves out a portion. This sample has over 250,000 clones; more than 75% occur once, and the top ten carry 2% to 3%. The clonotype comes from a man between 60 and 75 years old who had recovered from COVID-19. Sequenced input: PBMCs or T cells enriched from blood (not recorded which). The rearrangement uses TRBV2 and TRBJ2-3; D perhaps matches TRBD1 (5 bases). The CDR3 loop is CASPEGAAENTDTQYF. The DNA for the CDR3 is TGTGCCAGCCCAGAAGGGGCGGCGGAGAACACAGATACGCAGTATTTT.